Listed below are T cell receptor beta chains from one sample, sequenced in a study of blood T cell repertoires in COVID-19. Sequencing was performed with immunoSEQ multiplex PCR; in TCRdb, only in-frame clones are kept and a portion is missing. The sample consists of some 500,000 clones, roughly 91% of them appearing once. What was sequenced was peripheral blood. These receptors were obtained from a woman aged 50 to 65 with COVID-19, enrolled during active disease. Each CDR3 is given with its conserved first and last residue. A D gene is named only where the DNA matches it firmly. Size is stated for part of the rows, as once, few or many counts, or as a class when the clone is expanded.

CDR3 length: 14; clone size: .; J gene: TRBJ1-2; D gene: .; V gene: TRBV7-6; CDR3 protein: CASSLGPGNYGYTF; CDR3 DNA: TGTGCCAGCAGCTTAGGGCCAGGAAATTATGGCTACACCTTC
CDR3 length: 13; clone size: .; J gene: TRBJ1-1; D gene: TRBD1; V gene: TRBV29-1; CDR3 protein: CSAGDRGNTEAFF; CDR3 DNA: TGCAGCGCAGGGGACAGGGGGAACACTGAAGCTTTCTTT
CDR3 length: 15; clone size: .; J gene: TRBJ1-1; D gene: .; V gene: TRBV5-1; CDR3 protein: CASSLQGDLNTEAFF; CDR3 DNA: TGCGCCAGCAGCTTGCAGGGCGACTTGAACACTGAAGCTTTCTTT
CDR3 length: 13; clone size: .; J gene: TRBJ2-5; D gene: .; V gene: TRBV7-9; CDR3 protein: CASSPVRAETQYF; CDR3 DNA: TGTGCCAGCAGCCCGGTCAGGGCGGAGACCCAGTACTTC
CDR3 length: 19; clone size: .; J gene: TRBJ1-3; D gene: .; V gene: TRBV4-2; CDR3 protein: CASSQVGGTPNRSGNTIYF; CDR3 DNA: TGTGCCAGCAGCCAAGTGGGTGGGACACCAAACCGCTCTGGAAACACCATATATTTT
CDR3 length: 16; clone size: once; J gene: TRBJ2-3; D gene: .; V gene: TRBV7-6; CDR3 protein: CASSLEPGVAPDTQYF; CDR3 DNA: TGTGCCAGCAGCTTAGAACCCGGGGTCGCCCCAGATACGCAGTATTTT
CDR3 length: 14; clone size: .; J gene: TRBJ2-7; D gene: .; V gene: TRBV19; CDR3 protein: CASSILDSAYEQYF; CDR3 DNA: TGTGCCAGTAGTATTTTGGACAGTGCCTACGAGCAGTACTTC
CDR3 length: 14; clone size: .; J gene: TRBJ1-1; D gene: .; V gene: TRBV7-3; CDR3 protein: CASSSQGPGTEAFF; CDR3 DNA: TGTGCCAGCAGCTCCCAGGGCCCAGGCACTGAAGCTTTCTTT
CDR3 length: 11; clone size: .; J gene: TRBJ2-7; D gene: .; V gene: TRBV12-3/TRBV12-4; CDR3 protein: CASSFAREQYF; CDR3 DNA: TGTGCCAGCAGTTTTGCGAGGGAGCAGTACTTC
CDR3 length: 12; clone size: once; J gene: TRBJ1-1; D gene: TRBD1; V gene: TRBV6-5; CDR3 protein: CASSFVQGEAFF; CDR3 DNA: TGTGCCAGCAGTTTCGTTCAGGGGGAGGCTTTCTTT
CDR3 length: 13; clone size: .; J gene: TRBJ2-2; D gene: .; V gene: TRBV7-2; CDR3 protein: CASSSWGAGELFF; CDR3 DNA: TGTGCCAGCTCCTCTTGGGGGGCCGGGGAGCTGTTTTTT
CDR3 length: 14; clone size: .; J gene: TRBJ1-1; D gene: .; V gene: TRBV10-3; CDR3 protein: CAISSGQFFTEAFF; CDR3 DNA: TGTGCCATCAGTTCCGGACAGTTCTTCACTGAAGCTTTCTTT
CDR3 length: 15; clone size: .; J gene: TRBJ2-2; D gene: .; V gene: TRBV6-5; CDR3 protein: CASSRFGPGTGELFF; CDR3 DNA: TGTGCCAGCAGCCGCTTTGGTCCGGGCACCGGGGAGCTGTTTTTT
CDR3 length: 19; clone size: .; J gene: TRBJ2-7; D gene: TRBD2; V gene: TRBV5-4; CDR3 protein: CASSLLKGLAGIRVYEQYF; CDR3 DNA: TGTGCCAGCAGCTTGTTGAAAGGGCTAGCGGGGATTAGAGTCTACGAGCAGTACTTC
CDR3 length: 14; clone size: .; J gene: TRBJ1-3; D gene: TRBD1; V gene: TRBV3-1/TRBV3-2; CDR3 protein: CASSRTGYGNTIYF; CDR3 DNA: TGTGCCAGCAGCCGGACAGGGTACGGAAACACCATATATTTT
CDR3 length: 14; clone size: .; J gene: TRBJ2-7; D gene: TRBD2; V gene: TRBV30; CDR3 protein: CAWGTGGSSYEQYF; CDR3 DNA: TGTGCCTGGGGCACGGGGGGGTCCTCCTACGAGCAGTACTTC
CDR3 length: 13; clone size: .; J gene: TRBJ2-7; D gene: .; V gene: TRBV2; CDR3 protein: CASSEGLAGEQYF; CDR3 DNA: TGTGCCAGCAGTGAGGGCCTGGCGGGCGAGCAGTACTTC
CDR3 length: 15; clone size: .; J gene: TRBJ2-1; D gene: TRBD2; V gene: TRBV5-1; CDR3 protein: CASSLLAGEYNEQFF; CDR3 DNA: TGCGCCAGCAGCTTGCTAGCGGGGGAATACAATGAGCAGTTCTTC
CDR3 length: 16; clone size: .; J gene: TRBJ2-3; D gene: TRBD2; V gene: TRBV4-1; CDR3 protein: CASSLDVAGAGNTQYF; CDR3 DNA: TGCGCCAGCAGCCTCGACGTAGCGGGGGCCGGAAATACGCAGTATTTT
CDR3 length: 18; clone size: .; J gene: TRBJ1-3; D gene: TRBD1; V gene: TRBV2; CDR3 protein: CASRRWGQGVLEENTIYF; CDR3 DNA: TGTGCCAGCAGGAGGTGGGGCCAGGGGGTGCTCGAAGAAAACACCATATATTTT
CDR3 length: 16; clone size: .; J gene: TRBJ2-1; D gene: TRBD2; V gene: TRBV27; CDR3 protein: CASSQRATSYRNEQFF; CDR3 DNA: TGTGCCAGCAGTCAGCGCGCGACTAGCTACAGGAATGAGCAGTTCTTC
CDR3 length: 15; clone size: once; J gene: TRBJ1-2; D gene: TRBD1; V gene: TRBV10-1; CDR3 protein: CASSAGTGDRYGYTF; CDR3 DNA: TGCGCCAGCAGCGCTGGGACAGGGGACCGCTATGGCTACACCTTC
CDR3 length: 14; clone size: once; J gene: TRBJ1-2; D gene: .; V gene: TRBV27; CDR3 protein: CASRSLRANYGYTF; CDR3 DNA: TGTGCCAGCAGATCACTCCGGGCTAACTATGGCTACACCTTC
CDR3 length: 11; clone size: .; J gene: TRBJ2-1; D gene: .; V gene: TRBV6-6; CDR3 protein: CASSVGWEEFF; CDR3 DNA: TGTGCCAGCAGTGTTGGTTGGGAGGAGTTCTTC
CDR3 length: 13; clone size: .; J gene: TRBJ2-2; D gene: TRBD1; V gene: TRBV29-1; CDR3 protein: CSATGLYTGELFF; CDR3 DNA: TGCAGCGCGACAGGGCTGTACACCGGGGAGCTGTTTTTT
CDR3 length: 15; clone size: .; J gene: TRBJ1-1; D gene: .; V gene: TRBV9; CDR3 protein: CASSVDPIVGLEAFF; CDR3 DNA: TGTGCCAGCAGCGTAGACCCGATCGTGGGGCTTGAAGCTTTCTTT
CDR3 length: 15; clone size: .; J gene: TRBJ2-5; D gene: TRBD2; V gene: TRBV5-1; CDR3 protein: CASSLGLAGQETQYF; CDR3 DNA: TGCGCCAGCAGCTTGGGGCTAGCGGGTCAAGAGACCCAGTACTTC
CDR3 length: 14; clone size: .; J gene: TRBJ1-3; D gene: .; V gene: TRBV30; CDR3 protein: CAWSVGASGNTIYF; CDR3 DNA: TGTGCCTGGAGTGTAGGGGCTTCGGGAAACACCATATATTTT
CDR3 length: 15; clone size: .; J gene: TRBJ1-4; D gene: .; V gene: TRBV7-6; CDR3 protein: CASSPQRGWAEKLFF; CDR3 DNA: TGTGCCAGCAGCCCCCAGAGGGGGTGGGCCGAAAAACTGTTTTTT
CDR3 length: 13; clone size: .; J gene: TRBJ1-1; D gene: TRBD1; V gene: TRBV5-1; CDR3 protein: CASRQGVNTEAFF; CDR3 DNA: TGCGCCAGCAGACAGGGGGTGAACACTGAAGCTTTCTTT
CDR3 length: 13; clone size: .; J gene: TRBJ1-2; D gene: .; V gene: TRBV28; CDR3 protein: CARDRATNYGYTF; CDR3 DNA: TGTGCCAGGGACAGAGCCACTAACTATGGCTACACCTTC
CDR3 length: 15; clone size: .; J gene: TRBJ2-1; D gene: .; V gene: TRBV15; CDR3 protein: CATSSGGSSYNEQFF; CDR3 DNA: TGTGCCACCAGCAGTGGGGGGAGCTCCTACAATGAGCAGTTCTTC
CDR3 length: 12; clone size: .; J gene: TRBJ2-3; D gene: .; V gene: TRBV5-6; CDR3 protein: CASSLARDTQYF; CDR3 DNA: TGTGCCAGCAGCTTGGCGAGGGATACGCAGTATTTT
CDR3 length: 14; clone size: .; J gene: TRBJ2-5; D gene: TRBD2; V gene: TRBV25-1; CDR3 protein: CASSELRGGETQYF; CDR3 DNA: TGTGCCAGCAGTGAACTCCGGGGGGGAGAGACCCAGTACTTC
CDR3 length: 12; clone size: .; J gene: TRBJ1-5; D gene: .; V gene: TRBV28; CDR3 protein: CASSRLSQPQHF; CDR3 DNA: TGTGCCAGCAGTCGTCTGAGTCAGCCCCAGCATTTT
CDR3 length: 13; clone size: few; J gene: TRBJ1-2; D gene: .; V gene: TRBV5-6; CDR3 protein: CASSRVGGYGYTF; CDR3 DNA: TGTGCCAGCAGCCGAGTAGGGGGCTATGGCTACACCTTC
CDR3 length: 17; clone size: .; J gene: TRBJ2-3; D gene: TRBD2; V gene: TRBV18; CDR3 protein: CASSPRSSGGARDTQYF; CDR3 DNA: TGTGCCAGCTCACCCCGATCCAGCGGGGGGGCAAGAGATACGCAGTATTTT
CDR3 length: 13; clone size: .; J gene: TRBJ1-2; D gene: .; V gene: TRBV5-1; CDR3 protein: CASSPEDLNGYTF; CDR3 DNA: TGCGCCAGCAGCCCAGAAGATTTGAATGGCTACACCTTC
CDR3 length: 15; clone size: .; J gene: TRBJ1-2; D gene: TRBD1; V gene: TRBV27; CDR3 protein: CASRGEGALWYGYTF; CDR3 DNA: TGTGCCAGCAGAGGTGAGGGGGCCCTGTGGTATGGCTACACCTTC
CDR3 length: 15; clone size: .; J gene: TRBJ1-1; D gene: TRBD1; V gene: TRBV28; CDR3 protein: CASSLPGTGNTEAFF; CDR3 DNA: TGTGCCAGCAGTTTACCGGGGACAGGGAACACTGAAGCTTTCTTT
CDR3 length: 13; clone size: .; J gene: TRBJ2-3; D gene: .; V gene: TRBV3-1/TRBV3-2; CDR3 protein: CASSQGRRDTQYF; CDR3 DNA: TGTGCCAGCAGCCAAGGTCGGAGAGATACGCAGTATTTT
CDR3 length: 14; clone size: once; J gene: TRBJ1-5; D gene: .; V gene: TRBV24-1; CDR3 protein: CATSDAGSYQPQHF; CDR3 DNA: TGTGCCACCAGTGACGCAGGGTCGTATCAGCCCCAGCATTTT
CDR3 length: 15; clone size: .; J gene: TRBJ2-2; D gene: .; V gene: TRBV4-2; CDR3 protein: CASSQSVSSTGELFF; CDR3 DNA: TGTGCCAGCAGCCAATCCGTTTCGTCCACCGGGGAGCTGTTTTTT
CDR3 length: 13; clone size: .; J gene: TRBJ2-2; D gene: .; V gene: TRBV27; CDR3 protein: CASSFHEAGELFF; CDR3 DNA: TGTGCCAGCAGTTTTCACGAGGCCGGGGAGCTGTTTTTT
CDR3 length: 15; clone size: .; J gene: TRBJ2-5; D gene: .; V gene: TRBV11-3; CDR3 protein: CASSSGLSYQETQYF; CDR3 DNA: TGTGCCAGCAGCTCTGGACTATCGTACCAAGAGACCCAGTACTTC